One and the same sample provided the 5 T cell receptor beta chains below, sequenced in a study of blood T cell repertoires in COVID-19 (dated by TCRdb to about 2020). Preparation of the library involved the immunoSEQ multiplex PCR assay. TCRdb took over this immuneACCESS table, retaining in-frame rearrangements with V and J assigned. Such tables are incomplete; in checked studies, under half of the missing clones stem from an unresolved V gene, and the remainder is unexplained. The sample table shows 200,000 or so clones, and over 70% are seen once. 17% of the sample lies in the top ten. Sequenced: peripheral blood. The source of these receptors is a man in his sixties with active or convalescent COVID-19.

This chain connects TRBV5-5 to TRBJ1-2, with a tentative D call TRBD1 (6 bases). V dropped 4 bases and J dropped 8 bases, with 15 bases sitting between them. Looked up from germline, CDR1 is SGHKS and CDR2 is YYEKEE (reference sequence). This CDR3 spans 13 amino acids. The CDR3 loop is CASSAILRGGYTF. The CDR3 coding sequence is TGTGCCAGCAGCGCAATACTAAGGGGGGGCTACACCTTC.

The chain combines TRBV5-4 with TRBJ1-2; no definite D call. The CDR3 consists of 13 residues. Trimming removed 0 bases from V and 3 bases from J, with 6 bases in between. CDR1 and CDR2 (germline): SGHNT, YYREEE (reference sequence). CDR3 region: CASSLDEDYGYTF. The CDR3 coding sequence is TGTGCCAGCAGCTTGGACGAGGACTATGGCTACACCTTC.

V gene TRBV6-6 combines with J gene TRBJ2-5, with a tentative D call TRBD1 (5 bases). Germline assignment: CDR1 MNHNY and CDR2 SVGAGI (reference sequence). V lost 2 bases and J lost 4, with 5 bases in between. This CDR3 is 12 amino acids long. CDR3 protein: CASSYRGETQYF. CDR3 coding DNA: TGTGCCAGCAGTTACAGGGGAGAGACCCAGTACTTC.

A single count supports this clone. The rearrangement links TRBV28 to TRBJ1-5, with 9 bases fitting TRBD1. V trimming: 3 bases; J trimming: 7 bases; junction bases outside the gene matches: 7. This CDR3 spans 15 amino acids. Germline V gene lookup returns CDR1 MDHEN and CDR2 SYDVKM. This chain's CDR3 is CASSFGQGFRQPQHF. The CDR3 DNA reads TGTGCCAGCAGTTTTGGACAGGGGTTCAGGCAGCCCCAGCATTTT.

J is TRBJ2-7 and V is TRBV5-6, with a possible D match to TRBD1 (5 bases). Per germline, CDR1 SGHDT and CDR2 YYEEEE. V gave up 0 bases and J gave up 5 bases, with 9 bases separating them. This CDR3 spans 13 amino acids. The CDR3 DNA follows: TGTGCCAGCAGCTTGGTAGCAGGGCACGAGCAGTACTTC. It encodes CASSLVAGHEQYF. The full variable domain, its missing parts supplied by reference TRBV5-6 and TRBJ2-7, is DAGVTQSPTHLIKTRGQQVTLRCSPKSGHDTVSWYQQALGQGPQFIFQYYEEEERQRGNFPDRFSGHQFPNYSSELNVNALLLGDSALYLCASSLVAGHEQYFGPGTRLTVT.